This T cell receptor beta chain was sequenced during a study of blood T cell repertoires in COVID-19. About the study: Samples taken during acute and convalescent COVID-19 were collected in the United States, Italy and Spain. PBMCs, B-cell-depleted T cells, or T cells provided the cDNA or gDNA that made up the material.

Authors' data handling: Counts of nucleated cells, estimated from reference gene primer amplification, were obtained. Only in-frame clones appear in the TCRdb table, and some are missing; sequencing was by immunoSEQ multiplex PCR. That table furnishes V, J and clone size, whereas the DNA furnished D and trimming. Found here are roughly 150,000 clones, roughly four fifths of them singletons; the top ten hold roughly 1.9%. This clone turned up a few times. One junction end does not reproduce the germline sequence, and a read error may be involved. Looked up from germline, CDR1 is SGHNT and CDR2 is YYREEE (reference sequence). The CDR3 length is 14 residues.

The clonotype comes from a woman older than 75 with acute or convalescent COVID-19. The sequenced sample was peripheral blood. V is TRBV5-4 and J is TRBJ1-1; a possible D gene is TRBD1 (6 bases). CDR3 nucleotide sequence: TGTGCCAGCAGCTTGGCGGCCAGGGGATCAATCGCGGTCTTT. This codes for CASSLAARGSIAVF.